This T cell receptor (beta chain) is drawn from a study of radiotherapy plus CTLA-4 blockade in lung cancer. This table comes from immunoSEQ multiplex PCR, and its TCRdb copy is limited to in-frame clones, with some not included. The table includes approximately 44,000 clones, approximately 76% detected once. CDR3 length: 13 residues. Germline CDR1 is SGHRS and CDR2 is YFSETQ. V lost 2 bases to trimming and J lost 4 bases, with 9 bases between them. Sequences were derived from peripheral blood, sampled from a patient treated with radiotherapy plus ipilimumab. This TCR was recovered from a human donor with non-small cell lung cancer who had stable disease on radiotherapy plus ipilimumab. This chain connects TRBV5-1 to TRBJ1-2; D gene ambiguous. The CDR3 DNA follows: TGCGCCAGCAGCTTTGAAGGGAGCTATGGCTACACCTTC. Its translation is CASSFEGSYGYTF.